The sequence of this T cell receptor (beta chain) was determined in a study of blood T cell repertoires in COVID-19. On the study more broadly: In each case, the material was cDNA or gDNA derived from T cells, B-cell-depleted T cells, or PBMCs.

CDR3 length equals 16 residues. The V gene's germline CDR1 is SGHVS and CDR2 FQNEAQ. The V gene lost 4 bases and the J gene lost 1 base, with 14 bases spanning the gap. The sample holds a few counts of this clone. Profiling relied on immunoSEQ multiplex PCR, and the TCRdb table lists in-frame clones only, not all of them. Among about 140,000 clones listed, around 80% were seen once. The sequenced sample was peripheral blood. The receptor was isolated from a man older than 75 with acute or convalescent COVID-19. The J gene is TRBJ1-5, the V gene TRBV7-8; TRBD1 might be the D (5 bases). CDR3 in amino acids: CASSSVRAESNQPQHF. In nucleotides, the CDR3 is TGTGCCAGCAGCTCCGTCAGGGCTGAAAGCAATCAGCCCCAGCATTTT.